This T cell receptor beta chain was captured in a study of beta chain features in type 1 diabetes. This clone was found a few times. V was clipped by 0 bases and J by 4 bases, with 6 bases between them. Germline-derived CDR1 and CDR2 are SNHLY and FYNNEI. The CDR3 length is 13 residues. The sequenced template was cDNA made from the entire isolated RNA. Sequencing was performed with immunoSEQ multiplex PCR; in TCRdb, only in-frame clones are kept and a portion is missing. This sample carries 130,000 to 150,000 clones, about 9.2% of them seen once, and the ten largest clones take approximately 0.68%. This TCR was sampled from a man between 18 and 29 years old in good health. The J gene is TRBJ1-2, the V gene TRBV2; D is unclear. Sequencing was carried out using central memory CD4+ T cells from blood. The CDR3 sequence: CASSEARSYGYTF. CDR3 bases: TGTGCCAGCAGTGAAGCTAGAAGCTATGGCTACACCTTC.